The 4 T cell receptor beta chains below all came from one sample that was sequenced in a study of beta chain features in type 1 diabetes. General study results and limits: Within each of all four CD4+ subsets, Type 1 diabetes patients had TCRB CDR3s that were moderately but significantly shorter.

Since all of the isolated RNA was reverse transcribed, expressed TCRB transcripts were what got sequenced. Sequenced by immunoSEQ multiplex PCR; TCRdb stores in-frame clones only, minus some. The sample contains a few hundred thousand clones, roughly 13% of which appear only once. Their antigens remain unidentified. Sequences were obtained from naive CD4+ T cells from blood. All receptors derive from a woman between 18 and 29 years old with type 1 diabetes.

The chain couples TRBV28 to TRBJ1-1; D perhaps matches TRBD1 (6 bases). CDR3 length: 15 residues. V was pared by 4 bases and J by 5 bases, with 17 bases between. Germline values: CDR1 MDHEN, CDR2 SYDVKM. CDR3 amino acids: CASSSPSGTRTEAFF. The CDR3 region has the DNA TGTGCCAGCAGTTCCCCGTCAGGGACACGGACTGAAGCTTTCTTT.

This clone has more than one count but fewer than ten. The chain combines TRBV19 with TRBJ1-5, with no clear D. Trimming shortened V by 5 bases and J by 1 base, and 9 bases separated the two germline ends. The CDR3 runs to 14 residues. Germline CDR1 and CDR2: LNHDA and SQIVND (reference sequence). CDR3 sequence: CASSSGGSNQPQHF. CDR3 sequence (DNA): TGTGCCAGTAGTTCGGGCGGGAGCAATCAGCCCCAGCATTTT.

This CDR3 is CASSLAGNYGYTF. The CDR3 coding sequence is TGTGCCAGCAGCTTAGCCGGGAACTATGGCTACACCTTC. The V and J genes are TRBV7-2 and TRBJ1-2; D gene unclear. The germline V gene has CDR1 SGHTA and CDR2 FQGNSA. The CDR3 totals 13 residues. Deletions cut 0 bases from V and 2 bases from J, with 4 bases between.

This chain uses TRBV2 with TRBJ1-2; no reliable D call. V lost 5 bases, J lost 6 bases, and 16 bases lay in between. The V gene's germline CDR1 is SNHLY and CDR2 FYNNEI. The CDR3 is 14 amino acids. The CDR3 region is CASSSYRELDGYTF. CDR3 DNA: TGTGCCAGCAGTTCCTACCGCGAGCTTGATGGCTACACCTTC.